The 21 T cell receptor beta chains below come from one sample, sequenced in a study of shared clonotypes between healthy human individuals. Assay: immunoSEQ multiplex PCR; the TCRdb copy retains only in-frame clones and omits some. The data show about 1.1 million clones, with around 78% seen just once and under 0.6% held by the top ten. Input material: memory CD4+ T cells from PBMCs. Stated subset: CD45RA-negative fraction. All receptors come from a man younger than 30 in good health. Some clones in this sample may be carry-over from other donors' samples.

With regard to this clone: This specimen includes other DNA sequences encoding the same CDR3. This chain connects TRBV7-3 to TRBJ1-1; TRBD1 aligns across 9 bases. The V and J ends lost 3 bases and 1 base, in that order; junction bases with no gene match: 0. The CDR3 runs to 14 residues. The germline gives CDR1 SGHTA, CDR2 FQGTGA. The CDR3 nucleotides are TGTGCCAGCAGCTTGACAGGGGGGAACACTGAAGCTTTCTTT. It yields the protein CASSLTGGNTEAFF. The full variable domain, with the rest looked up from reference TRBV7-3 and TRBJ1-1, is GAGVSQTPSNKVTEKGKYVELRCDPISGHTALYWYRQSLGQGPEFLIYFQGTGAADDSGLPNDRFFAVRPEGSVSTLKIQRTERGDSAVYLCASSLTGGNTEAFFGQGTRLTVV.

This sequence joins TRBV11-2 and TRBJ2-5; D possibly corresponds to TRBD1 (5 bases). This CDR3 has 15 amino acids. Trimming pared 3 bases from V and 2 bases from J, leaving 13 bases between. CDR1 and CDR2 from the germline V gene are SGHAT and FQNNGV. The CDR3 spells CASSFRTGRQETQYF. The DNA for the CDR3 is TGTGCCAGCAGCTTCCGCACAGGCCGACAAGAGACCCAGTACTTC.

This rearrangement joins TRBV27 to TRBJ2-3, with 12 bases fitting TRBD2. The V segment lost 6 bases and the J segment 4 bases; nucleotides outside the gene matches: 8. This CDR3 comprises 16 residues. Germline loops: CDR1 MNHEY, CDR2 SMNVEV (reference sequence). CDR3 bases: TGTGCCAGCAGCTGGGAGACTAGCGGGAGTGCAGATACGCAGTATTTT. It is translated as CASSWETSGSADTQYF.

This chain links TRBV4-2 with TRBJ1-2; TRBD1 matches 8 bases. J lost 6 bases, V lost 0 bases, and 9 bases had no gene match. The length of the CDR3 is 16 residues. Germline CDR1 reads LGHNA; CDR2 reads YNFKEQ. The chain's CDR3 is CASSQDLGRGRDGYTF. CDR3 sequence (DNA): TGTGCCAGCAGCCAAGACCTCGGCAGGGGGCGCGATGGCTACACCTTC.

The V call is TRBV7-9, the J call TRBJ1-1, with 7 nucleotides matching TRBD1. Trimming took 5 bases from V and 13 from J; bases not matched to a gene: 25. The germline gives CDR1 SEHNR, CDR2 FQNEAQ (reference sequence). The CDR3 runs 17 residues. CDR3 region: CASSQSRAGGNTQEVFF. In DNA, the CDR3 is TGTGCCAGCAGCCAAAGTAGGGCAGGGGGAAACACCCAAGAGGTTTTCTTT.

The rearrangement joins TRBV11-2 to TRBJ2-7, with 8 bases that match TRBD2. The trim removed 4 bases at V and 5 bases at J, leaving 19 bases unmatched. The CDR3 has 18 amino acids. CDR1 and CDR2 (germline): SGHAT, FQNNGV. The CDR3 reads CASSSSPRLAGQRNEQYF. CDR3 bases: TGTGCCAGCAGCTCCAGCCCCAGGCTAGCGGGTCAAAGGAACGAGCAGTACTTC.

The chain carries TRBV28 and TRBJ2-2; D possibly corresponds to TRBD1 (6 bases). This CDR3 is built from 15 residues. Trimming cost V 5 bases and J 5 bases, with 15 bases left between them. Germline V gene lookup returns CDR1 MDHEN and CDR2 SYDVKM. CDR3 protein: CASSNWDTRTGELFF. In DNA form, the CDR3 reads TGTGCCAGCAGTAATTGGGACACAAGAACCGGGGAGCTGTTTTTT.

The chain has TRBV30 and TRBJ1-1; TRBD1 might be the D (5 bases). CDR3 length: 11 amino acids. V was trimmed by 8 bases and J by 7 bases, leaving 14 bases between them. The germline V gene has CDR1 GTSNPN and CDR2 SVGIG (reference sequence). The CDR3 loop reads CARGVLSEAFF. DNA of the CDR3: TGTGCCCGAGGGGTCCTGAGTGAAGCTTTCTTT.

The chain uses TRBV6-6 and TRBJ1-2, with D uncertain. Germline V gives CDR1 MNHNY, CDR2 SVGAGI (reference sequence). Trimming took 8 bases from V and 4 from J, leaving 17 bases between them. This CDR3 has 14 residues. This chain's CDR3 is CASQRPTPTYGYTF. CDR3 DNA: TGTGCCAGCCAACGCCCTACTCCCACCTATGGCTACACCTTC.

The chain is built from TRBV7-9 and TRBJ1-3; D remains ambiguous. Trimming took 5 bases from V and 1 from J, leaving 15 bases between them. This CDR3 has 16 amino acids. Germline CDR1 and CDR2: SEHNR and FQNEAQ (reference sequence). The CDR3 is CASSPQSLLSGNTIYF. CDR3 DNA: TGTGCCAGCAGCCCCCAATCCCTCCTTTCTGGAAACACCATATATTTT.

This rearrangement joins TRBV27 to TRBJ2-5; D uncertain. Germline loops: CDR1 MNHEY, CDR2 SMNVEV (reference sequence). The CDR3 length is 13 residues. Trimming shortened V by 5 bases and J by 5 bases, and 12 bases separated the two germline ends. DNA of the CDR3: TGTGCCAGCAGTGTCCGGCAGCAGGAGACCCAGTACTTC. It codes for CASSVRQQETQYF.

The chain joins TRBV5-4 to TRBJ1-4; D perhaps matches TRBD1 (5 bases). The CDR3 runs to 15 residues. CDR1 is SGHNT, CDR2 YYREEE, per germline (reference sequence). V shed 2 bases and J shed 3 bases, with 11 bases lying between them. The CDR3 loop reads CASSFPGTSNEKLFF. The DNA of the CDR3 is TGTGCCAGCAGCTTCCCTGGGACGTCTAATGAAAAACTGTTTTTT.

The rearrangement links TRBV28 to TRBJ2-1; the D call may be TRBD1 or TRBD2 (7 bases each). Per the germline V gene, CDR1 is MDHEN and CDR2 is SYDVKM. The length of the CDR3 is 16 residues. Between the trimmed V and J ends, which lost 8 bases and 0 bases, there was a span of 17 bases. The CDR3 DNA is TGTGCCAGCGGGGGGGGACAGTCGAGCTCCTACAATGAGCAGTTCTTC. This codes for CASGGGQSSSYNEQFF. Full variable domain (missing parts from reference TRBV28 and TRBJ2-1): DVKVTQSSRYLVKRTGEKVFLECVQDMDHENMFWYRQDPGLGLRLIYFSYDVKMKEKGDIPEGYSVSREKKERFSLILESASTNQTSMYLCASGGGQSSSYNEQFFGPGTRLTVL.

The CDR3 nucleotides read TGTGCCAGTAAGGGGCTAGCGGGAGGTTCGGGCGAGCAGTACTTC. Protein: CASKGLAGGSGEQYF. The gene calls are TRBV19 and TRBJ2-7; 11 positions match TRBD2. V gave up 7 bases and J gave up 6 bases; unmatched junction bases: 11. CDR3 length: 15 residues. Per germline, CDR1 LNHDA and CDR2 SQIVND (reference sequence).

This chain connects TRBV4-3 to TRBJ2-1, with 7 nucleotides matching TRBD2. There are 17 residues in the CDR3. The V segment lost 1 base and the J segment 0 bases; nucleotides outside the gene matches: 6. The germline V gene encodes CDR1 LGHNA and CDR2 YSLEER. The CDR3 sequence: CASSQGRRGSSYNEQFF. In DNA, the CDR3 is TGCGCCAGCAGCCAAGGGAGGCGGGGGAGCTCCTACAATGAGCAGTTCTTC.

This chain links TRBV4-1 with TRBJ2-7, with D possibly matching TRBD2 (6 bases). Trimming pared 1 base from V and 2 bases from J, leaving 15 bases between. Germline V gives CDR1 MGHRA, CDR2 YSYEKL. This CDR3 contains 16 residues. CDR3 sequence reads: CASSQAPGTRPYEQYF. CDR3 bases: TGCGCCAGCAGCCAAGCCCCAGGGACTCGCCCCTACGAGCAGTACTTC.

CDR3 residues: CATSRGGRGRSGANVLTF. The DNA for the CDR3 is TGTGCCACCAGCAGGGGGGGCAGGGGGCGTTCTGGGGCCAACGTCCTGACTTTC. The chain uses TRBV15 and TRBJ2-6, with 8 bases identical to TRBD1. V trimming: 3 bases; J trimming: 1 base; junction bases outside the gene matches: 8. The CDR3 covers 18 residues. CDR1 and CDR2 (germline): LNHNV, YYDKDF (reference sequence). The full variable domain, with the rest looked up from reference TRBV15 and TRBJ2-6, is DAMVIQNPRYQVTQFGKPVTLSCSQTLNHNVMYWYQQKSSQAPKLLFHYYDKDFNNEADTPDNFQSRRPNTSFCFLDIRSPGLGDTAMYLCATSRGGRGRSGANVLTFGAGSRLTVL.

The rearrangement links TRBV9 to TRBJ1-2; D not resolved. The V end was cut by 0 bases, the J end by 8 bases, with 14 bases between. CDR3 length equals 14 residues. Germline V gene sequence: CDR1 SGDLS, CDR2 YYNGEE. CDR3 residues: CASSVVSGDSGYTF. As DNA, the CDR3 is TGTGCCAGCAGCGTAGTTTCCGGGGATAGCGGCTACACCTTC.

CDR3 protein: CASSQESRGGTEAFF. The CDR3 DNA reads as TGTGCCAGCAGCCAAGAATCCAGGGGGGGAACTGAAGCTTTCTTT. The chain couples TRBV4-2 to TRBJ1-1, with TRBD1 identical over 7 bases. The V gene's germline CDR1 is LGHNA and CDR2 YNFKEQ. There are 15 residues in the CDR3. V was pared by 0 bases and J by 5 bases, with 6 bases of the junction left unmatched.

The V call is TRBV11-1, the J call TRBJ2-1; D is ambiguous. CDR1 is SGHAT and CDR2 is FQDESV in the germline V gene (reference sequence). V lost 5 bases to trimming and J lost 8 bases, with 10 bases between them. This CDR3 spans 12 amino acids. Here the CDR3 DNA reads TGTGCCAGCAGCCAGGACCGGGATGAGCAGTTCTTC. It yields the protein CASSQDRDEQFF.

The genes are TRBV10-3 and TRBJ1-1; tentative D call: TRBD1 (5 bases). The CDR3 has 15 amino acids. V was trimmed by 6 bases and J by 5 bases, leaving 19 bases between them. Germline CDR1 ENHRY, CDR2 SYGVKD. The CDR3 DNA reads as TGTGCCATCAGCCGGACGGTCGGGACCTTGACTGAAGCTTTCTTT. The encoded protein is CAISRTVGTLTEAFF.